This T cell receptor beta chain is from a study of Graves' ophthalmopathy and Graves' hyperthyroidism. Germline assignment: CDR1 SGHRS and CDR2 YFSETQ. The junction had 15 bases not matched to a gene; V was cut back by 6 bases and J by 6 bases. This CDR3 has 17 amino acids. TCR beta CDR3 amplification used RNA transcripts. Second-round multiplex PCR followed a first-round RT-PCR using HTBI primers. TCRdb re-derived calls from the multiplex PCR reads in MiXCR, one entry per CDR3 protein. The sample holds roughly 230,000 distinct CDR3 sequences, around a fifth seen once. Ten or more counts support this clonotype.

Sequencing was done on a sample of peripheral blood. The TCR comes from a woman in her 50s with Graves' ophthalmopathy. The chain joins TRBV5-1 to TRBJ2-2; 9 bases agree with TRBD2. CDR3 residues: CASTRAGLAGTSGELFF. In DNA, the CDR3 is TGCGCCAGCACCCGGGCGGGGCTAGCGGGAACGTCCGGGGAGCTGTTTTTT.